Each of the 20 T cell receptor beta chains below was sequenced from the same sample in a study of early T cells in non-severe SARS-CoV-2 infection. TCRdb used MiXCR to reprocess the 5' RACE reads, holding one entry per CDR3 protein. Here the sample spans about 80,000 distinct CDR3 sequences, about 5% being singletons. Sequencing was performed on whole blood, taken at baseline. The receptors here all came from an adult who was a healthcare worker with PCR-confirmed SARS-CoV-2 infection or an uninfected control (not recorded which).

This clonotype was recorded at least ten times. The rearrangement links TRBV24-1 to TRBJ2-1; tentative D call: TRBD2 (6 bases). The CDR3 extends over 15 amino acids. Germline assignment: CDR1 KGHDR and CDR2 SFDVKD. Trimming shortened V by 3 bases and J by 6 bases, and 14 bases separated the two germline ends. The CDR3 region has the DNA TGTGCCACCAGTGATACATATCTGGGGGGCAATGAGCAGTTCTTC. It translates to CATSDTYLGGNEQFF.

The rearrangement joins TRBV12-3 or TRBV12-4 to TRBJ2-3; 11 nucleotides match TRBD2. V gave up 4 bases and J gave up 4 bases; unmatched junction bases: 7. This CDR3 comprises 16 residues. DNA of the CDR3: TGTGCCAGCAGTTCTTTAGCGGGAGGGCCGTCAGATACGCAGTATTTT. This gives the protein CASSSLAGGPSDTQYF.

This clonotype was seen at least ten times. The chain joins TRBV20-1 to TRBJ2-7; 9 positions agree with TRBD2. CDR1 DFQATT and CDR2 SNEGSKA come from the germline V gene (reference sequence). The CDR3 extends over 13 amino acids. The CDR3: CSQGSGSSYEQYF. CDR3 nucleotides: TGCAGCCAAGGTAGCGGGAGCTCCTACGAGCAGTACTTC.

This clonotype was found many times. J is TRBJ2-1 and V is TRBV6-5; D may be TRBD1 (6 bases). The V and J ends lost 6 bases and 0 bases respectively, with 12 bases between them. This CDR3 has 15 amino acids. CDR1 and CDR2 from the germline V gene are MNHEY and SVGAGI. The CDR3 is CASSLDRSSYNEQFF. CDR3 DNA sequence: TGTGCCAGCAGCCTCGACAGGAGCTCCTACAATGAGCAGTTCTTC.

The chain joins TRBV4-1 to TRBJ2-2; TRBD2 aligns across 7 bases. V dropped 0 bases and J dropped 3; count of bases not matched to a gene: 10. The CDR3 has 18 residues. Per the germline V gene, CDR1 is MGHRA and CDR2 is YSYEKL. CDR3 protein: CASSQDASGLVDTGELFF. The CDR3, as DNA: TGCGCCAGCAGCCAAGATGCTAGCGGCCTGGTCGACACCGGGGAGCTGTTTTTT.

A few counts support this clonotype. This chain uses TRBV7-6 with TRBJ2-3; 15 bases agree with TRBD2. The length of the CDR3 is 17 residues. Germline V lookup: CDR1 SGHVS, CDR2 FNYEAQ. Losses at the gene ends were 1 base for V and 4 bases for J; bases not matched to a gene: 3. CDR3 in amino acids: CASSLGGLAGGADTQYF. CDR3 nucleotide sequence: TGTGCCAGCAGCTTAGGGGGACTAGCGGGAGGCGCAGATACGCAGTATTTT.

This clonotype occurred a few times. The chain combines TRBV11-2 with TRBJ2-7; maybe TRBD1 (5 bases). Trimming left V 0 bases short and J 6 bases short, with 12 bases between. The CDR3 length is 14 residues. Germline CDR1 SGHAT, CDR2 FQNNGV. The CDR3, as DNA: TGTGCCAGCAGCTTAGATCGAGGACATGGCGAGCAGTACTTC. Its translation is CASSLDRGHGEQYF.

There are a few counts of this clonotype. V is TRBV19 and J is TRBJ2-7; 8 nucleotides match TRBD1. Trimming cost V 9 bases and J 3 bases; bases outside gene matches: 13. This CDR3 is 15 amino acids long. CDR1 and CDR2 from the germline V gene are LNHDA and SQIVND (reference sequence). The CDR3: CASNPGTGVFYEQYF. Here the CDR3 DNA reads TGTGCCAGCAACCCCGGGACAGGAGTTTTCTACGAGCAGTACTTC.

This clonotype was detected ten times or more. The chain joins TRBV30 to TRBJ1-1; TRBD1 is a possible D gene (6 bases). The CDR3 totals 14 residues. CDR1 and CDR2 from the germline V gene are GTSNPN and SVGIG (reference sequence). Trimming cost V 4 bases and J 3 bases, with 15 bases left between them. CDR3 nucleotide sequence: TGTGCCTGGAAGGACAGTCCGGCGGACACTGAAGCTTTCTTT. Translation: CAWKDSPADTEAFF. The variable domain in full, with the rest retrieved from reference TRBV30 and TRBJ1-1, is SQTIHQWPATLVQPVGSPLSLECTVEGTSNPNLYWYRQAAGRGLQLLFYSVGIGQISSEVPQNLSASRPQDRQFILSSKKLLLSDSGFYLCAWKDSPADTEAFFGQGTRLTVV.

This clonotype appeared a few times. This chain joins TRBV5-1 and TRBJ1-1; D is unclear. Germline lookup yields CDR1 SGHRS and CDR2 YFSETQ. Between the trimmed V and J ends, which lost 6 bases and 4 bases, there was a span of 16 bases. The CDR3 is 14 residues long. The CDR3 spells CASTPSIPGTEAFF. The CDR3, as DNA: TGCGCCAGCACCCCCTCAATCCCGGGCACTGAAGCTTTCTTT.

This clonotype occurred a few times. This chain joins TRBV6-5 and TRBJ2-2; 7 bases are shared with TRBD1. V gave up 10 bases and J gave up 5 bases; unmatched junction bases: 7. Germline values: CDR1 MNHEY, CDR2 SVGAGI. The CDR3 length is 13 residues. The CDR3 DNA reads as TGTGCCACCCTAAGGGGGCGGACCGGGGAGCTGTTTTTT. This gives the protein CATLRGRTGELFF.

Ten or more counts support this clonotype. CDR3 loop: CASSQQREGLGEQYF. The DNA for the CDR3 is TGTGCCAGCAGCCAACAGCGGGAGGGCCTCGGGGAGCAGTACTTC. The chain links TRBV3-1 to TRBJ2-7; 10 bases match TRBD2. The CDR3 is made up of 15 amino acids. With V trimmed by 2 bases and J by 7 bases, 8 bases remained unmatched. The V gene's germline CDR1 is LGHDT and CDR2 YNNKEL (reference sequence).

This clonotype has ten or more counts. The chain is built from TRBV20-1 and TRBJ1-1; D perhaps matches TRBD1 (6 bases). The CDR3 has 14 residues. Germline CDR1 DFQATT, CDR2 SNEGSKA (reference sequence). Trimming removed 3 bases from V and 5 bases from J, with 16 bases in between. CDR3 loop: CSASPGALGTEAFF. In nucleotides, the CDR3 is TGCAGTGCTAGCCCGGGGGCGCTGGGTACTGAAGCTTTCTTT.

Ten or more counts support this clonotype. V gene TRBV6-5 combines with J gene TRBJ2-5; D is unresolved. V gave up 5 bases and J gave up 4 bases, with 14 bases separating them. Germline V CDR1 and CDR2: MNHEY, SVGAGI. The CDR3 loop spans 14 amino acids. CDR3 DNA: TGTGCCAGCAGTGACCTAGTCGCCCGAGAGACCCAGTACTTC. It yields the protein CASSDLVARETQYF.

In this sample, this clonotype turned up a few times. CDR3 amino acids: CASSSNRGQSLSGNTIYF. The CDR3 nucleotides read TGTGCCAGCAGCTCAAACAGGGGGCAGAGTCTCTCTGGAAACACCATATATTTT. The chain joins TRBV7-8 to TRBJ1-3; TRBD1 aligns across 9 bases. With V trimmed by 4 bases and J by 0 bases, 10 bases remained unmatched. The CDR3 has 18 residues. CDR1 and CDR2 from the germline V gene are SGHVS and FQNEAQ.

The table lists this clonotype with a few counts. DNA for the CDR3: TGTGCCAGCAGTCCATCCCTGAAGGGGCAGTTCTTC. Its translation is CASSPSLKGQFF. This chain connects TRBV27 to TRBJ2-1, with no clear D. Germline V gene lookup returns CDR1 MNHEY and CDR2 SMNVEV (reference sequence). The CDR3 loop spans 12 amino acids. Trimming cost V 5 bases and J 12 bases, with 14 bases left between them.

This clonotype appeared once. This chain connects TRBV5-1 to TRBJ1-2; tentative D call: TRBD1 (5 bases). From germline, CDR1 is SGHRS and CDR2 YFSETQ. The CDR3 length is 18 residues. V gave up 4 bases and J gave up 3 bases, with 25 bases separating them. This CDR3 is CASSNAREFPTNYYGYTF. For the CDR3, the DNA is TGCGCCAGCAGCAACGCCAGGGAATTTCCTACGAACTACTATGGCTACACCTTC.

This chain uses TRBV5-6 with TRBJ2-7; 8 positions agree with TRBD1. Germline loops: CDR1 SGHDT, CDR2 YYEEEE. The CDR3 has 13 residues. The V gene end was trimmed by 4 bases and the J gene end by 2 bases; junction bases not matched to a gene: 2. This chain's CDR3 is CASSRGQAYEQYF. CDR3 in DNA: TGTGCCAGCAGCCGGGGACAGGCCTACGAGCAGTACTTC.

This clonotype was detected a few times. J is TRBJ2-3 and V is TRBV20-1; TRBD2 matches 11 bases. Per the germline V gene, CDR1 is DFQATT and CDR2 is SNEGSKA (reference sequence). This CDR3 is 16 amino acids long. With V trimmed by 2 bases and J by 1 base, 5 bases remained unmatched. CDR3 region: CSARLAGGRRTDTQYF. CDR3 nucleotide sequence: TGCAGTGCTAGACTAGCGGGAGGCCGACGCACAGATACGCAGTATTTT.

This clonotype appeared many times. This chain connects TRBV27 to TRBJ2-2; D unresolved. This CDR3 comprises 14 residues. V gave up 3 bases and J gave up 6 bases, with 11 bases separating them. CDR1 is MNHEY, CDR2 SMNVEV, per germline (reference sequence). The CDR3 sequence is CASSFLGYAGELFF. CDR3 bases: TGTGCCAGCAGTTTTCTAGGGTACGCCGGGGAGCTGTTTTTT.